This T cell receptor beta chain was recorded in a study of blood T cell repertoires in COVID-19. Study-wide background: The cDNA or gDNA used as material had been derived from T cells, B-cell-depleted T cells, or PBMCs.

Profiling relied on immunoSEQ multiplex PCR, and the TCRdb table lists in-frame clones only, not all of them. In the table there are fewer than 110,000 clones, 65% to 80% of which are singletons. In this sample, this clone turned up a few times. Compared with germline, one end of the junction differs, possibly owing to a read error. CDR1 SGHDT and CDR2 YYEEEE come from the germline V gene. This CDR3 has 15 amino acids. The specimen was peripheral blood. The chain has TRBV5-6 and TRBJ1-4, with D maybe TRBD1 (5 bases). The receptor comes from a man in his 70s with acute or convalescent COVID-19. The CDR3 loop reads CASSLGTESAEKLFF. CDR3 in DNA: TGTGCCAGCAGTTTGGGGACTGAATCGGCTGAAAAACTGTTTTTT.